Here is one TCR beta chain with its context. Trimming pared 4 bases from V and 6 bases from J, leaving 17 bases between. This CDR3 region has 16 residues. Germline-derived CDR1 and CDR2 are SGDLS and YYNGEE. This specimen belongs to a study of blood T cell repertoires in COVID-19. Study-wide background: Researchers got acute and convalescent COVID-19 samples from the United States, Italy and Spain. Nucleic acid was either cDNA or gDNA, and it came from T cells, B-cell-depleted T cells, or PBMCs.

In the authors' methods: Amplification with reference gene primers provided the estimates of nucleated cell counts. Clones were sequenced by immunoSEQ multiplex PCR, and TCRdb holds only the in-frame ones, with some missing. V and J calls and clone size are as listed in that table; D and trimming were resolved from the DNA. The sample contains approximately 25,000 clones, 70% to 85% of which appear only once. This sequence joins TRBV9 and TRBJ1-6; no definite D call. The receptor comes from a woman older than 75 with acute or convalescent COVID-19. Specimen: peripheral blood. This CDR3 reads CASSPVPRNPNSPLHF. The CDR3 DNA reads TGTGCCAGCAGCCCCGTTCCGAGAAACCCTAATTCACCCCTCCACTTT.